Below, 11 T cell receptor beta chains from the same sample are listed, as sequenced in a study of blood T cell repertoires in COVID-19. Profiled with immunoSEQ multiplex PCR; TCRdb holds only in-frame clones, not every one. The sample holds roughly 250,000 clones, 88% seen once. What was sequenced was PBMCs or T cells enriched from blood (not recorded which). The origin of the receptors is a middle-aged woman with acute COVID-19.

CDR3 loop: CASSIVLNYGYTF. CDR3 in DNA: TGTGCCAGTAGTATAGTTCTTAACTATGGCTACACCTTC. J is TRBJ1-2 and V is TRBV19, with D hard to call. V lost 1 base and J 1 base, leaving 4 bases between the germline ends. There are 13 residues in the CDR3. Germline CDR1 is LNHDA and CDR2 is SQIVND (reference sequence).

The chain has TRBV19 and TRBJ1-4, with 9 bases matching TRBD1. The CDR3 runs 15 residues. CDR1 and CDR2 from the germline V gene are LNHDA and SQIVND (reference sequence). Trimming took 6 bases from V and 8 from J; bases not matched to a gene: 10. The CDR3: CASRPDRGRGEKLFF. The CDR3 bases are TGTGCCAGTAGACCGGACAGGGGACGAGGAGAAAAACTGTTTTTT.

The V call is TRBV9, the J call TRBJ2-3, with D possibly being TRBD2 (5 bases). Germline CDR1 and CDR2: SGDLS and YYNGEE. The germline V and J ends were trimmed by 1 base and 2 bases, with 17 bases remaining between them. The CDR3 is 17 residues long. CDR3 DNA: TGTGCCAGCAGCGTAAGATGGGAGCCTTCTTACACAGATACGCAGTATTTT. Its translation: CASSVRWEPSYTDTQYF.

The rearrangement links TRBV11-3 to TRBJ1-1, with TRBD1 as a possible D gene (5 bases). Germline CDR1 SGHNT, CDR2 YENEEA. The CDR3 length is 14 residues. Between the trimmed V and J ends, which lost 8 bases and 2 bases, there was a span of 15 bases. The CDR3: CASGGVGPNTEAFF. CDR3 DNA: TGTGCCAGCGGAGGGGTAGGGCCCAACACTGAAGCTTTCTTT.

The V call is TRBV7-9, the J call TRBJ1-1, with D maybe TRBD1 (6 bases). CDR3 length: 17 residues. Germline loops: CDR1 SEHNR, CDR2 FQNEAQ (reference sequence). The V end was cut by 0 bases, the J end by 3 bases, with 17 bases between. CDR3 loop: CASSLARRGGQHTEAFF. CDR3 bases: TGTGCCAGCAGCTTAGCGCGCAGGGGCGGTCAACACACTGAAGCTTTCTTT.

The V and J genes are TRBV25-1 and TRBJ2-5; TRBD2 aligns across 10 bases. Germline loops: CDR1 MGHDK, CDR2 SYGVNS. J gave up 2 bases and V 6 bases, and 6 bases lay outside the gene matches. The CDR3 totals 15 residues. CDR3 DNA sequence: TGTGCCAGCAGCTCCCTGGGACTAGCGCAAGAGACCCAGTACTTC. This gives the protein CASSSLGLAQETQYF.

The chain employs TRBV19 and TRBJ1-4; D is perhaps TRBD1 (6 bases). CDR3 length equals 13 residues. The V gene's germline CDR1 is LNHDA and CDR2 SQIVND (reference sequence). V dropped 7 bases and J dropped 8 bases, with 14 bases sitting between them. CDR3 in amino acids: CASTRQVGEKLFF. Written as DNA, the CDR3 is TGTGCCAGTACCCGACAGGTTGGCGAAAAACTGTTTTTT.

The chain joins TRBV11-3 to TRBJ1-1, with D perhaps matching TRBD1 (5 bases). V lost 6 bases and J 3 bases, leaving 11 bases between the germline ends. The germline CDR1 and CDR2 sequences are SGHNT and YENEEA. The CDR3 is 13 residues long. CDR3 nucleotide sequence: TGTGCCAGCAGGGAAATCAGGGACACTGAAGCTTTCTTT. Its protein product is CASREIRDTEAFF.

This chain joins TRBV19 and TRBJ1-2, with 10 bases aligning to TRBD1. Germline loops: CDR1 LNHDA, CDR2 SQIVND (reference sequence). V was pared by 3 bases and J by 8 bases, with 3 bases of the junction left unmatched. There are 13 residues in the CDR3. The CDR3 is CASSIRTGGGYTF. CDR3 nucleotide sequence: TGTGCCAGTAGTATCCGGACAGGGGGAGGCTACACCTTC.

The chain uses TRBV7-8 and TRBJ2-5; TRBD2 might be the D (6 bases). With 6 bases removed from V and 1 base from J, the gap between germline ends came to 21 bases. CDR1 and CDR2 from the germline V gene are SGHVS and FQNEAQ. This CDR3 is 17 amino acids long. In DNA form, the CDR3 reads TGTGCCAGCAGGAATCGCGGGGTATCCGCCGCCCAAGAGACCCAGTACTTC. This gives the protein CASRNRGVSAAQETQYF.

The chain is built from TRBV5-1 and TRBJ1-4; 12 bases fit TRBD1. V dropped 5 bases and J dropped 8; count of bases not matched to a gene: 7. Looked up from germline, CDR1 is SGHRS and CDR2 is YFSETQ. CDR3 length equals 15 residues. The chain's CDR3 is CASSSTGTGGEKLFF. The CDR3 DNA reads TGCGCCAGCAGTTCTACCGGGACAGGGGGCGAAAAACTGTTTTTT.